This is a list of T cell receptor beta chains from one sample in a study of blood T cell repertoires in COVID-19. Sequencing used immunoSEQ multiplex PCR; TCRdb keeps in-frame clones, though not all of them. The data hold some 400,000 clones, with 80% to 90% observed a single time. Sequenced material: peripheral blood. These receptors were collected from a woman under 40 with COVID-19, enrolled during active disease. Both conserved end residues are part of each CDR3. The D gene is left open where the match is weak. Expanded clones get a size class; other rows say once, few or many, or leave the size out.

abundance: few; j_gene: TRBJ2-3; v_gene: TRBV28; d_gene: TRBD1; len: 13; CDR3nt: TGTGCCAGCAGTTCCTACAGGGGAGATACGCAGTATTTT; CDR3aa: CASSSYRGDTQYF
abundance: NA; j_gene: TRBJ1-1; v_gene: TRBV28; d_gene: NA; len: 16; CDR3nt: TGTGCCAGCAGTCCCAGACTGGGGGGATTGAACACTGAAGCTTTCTTT; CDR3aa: CASSPRLGGLNTEAFF
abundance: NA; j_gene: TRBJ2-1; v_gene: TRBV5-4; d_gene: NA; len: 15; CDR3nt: TGTGCCAGCAGCTCGAAAACAGGGCAGCACAATGAGCAGTTCTTC; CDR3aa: CASSSKTGQHNEQFF
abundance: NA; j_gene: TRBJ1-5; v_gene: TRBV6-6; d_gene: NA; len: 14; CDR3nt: TGTGCCAGCAGTTATCAGGATAGCAATCAGCCCCAGCATTTT; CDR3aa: CASSYQDSNQPQHF
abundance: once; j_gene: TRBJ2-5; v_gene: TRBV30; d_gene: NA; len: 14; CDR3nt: TGTGCCTGGAGTCGACAATATCCCCGCGAGACCCAGTACTTC; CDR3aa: CAWSRQYPRETQYF
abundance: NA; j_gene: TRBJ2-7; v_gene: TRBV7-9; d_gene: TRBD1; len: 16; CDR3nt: TGTGCCAGCAGCTCCCCCGGGACAGGGGCCTTTTACGAGCAGTACTTC; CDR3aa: CASSSPGTGAFYEQYF
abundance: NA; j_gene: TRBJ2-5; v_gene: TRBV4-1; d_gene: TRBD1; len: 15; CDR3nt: TGCGCCAGCAGCCAACGCACAGGGGCTAACAGGACCCAGTACTTC; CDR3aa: CASSQRTGANRTQYF
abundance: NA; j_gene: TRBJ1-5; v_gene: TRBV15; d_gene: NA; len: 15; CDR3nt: TGTGCCACCAGCAGAGATCGGGGAAAAAATCAGCCCCAGCATTTT; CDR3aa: CATSRDRGKNQPQHF
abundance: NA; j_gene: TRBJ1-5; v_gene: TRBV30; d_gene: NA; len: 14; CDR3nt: TGTGCCCTTAGACAGAAGGTGGTTTTTCAGCCCCAGCATTTT; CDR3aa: CALRQKVVFQPQHF
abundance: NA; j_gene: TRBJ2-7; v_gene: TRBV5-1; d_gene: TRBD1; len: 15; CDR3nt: TGCGCCAGCAGCTTGGCCGGGACAGGGGGCCAAGAGCAGTACTTC; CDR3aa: CASSLAGTGGQEQYF
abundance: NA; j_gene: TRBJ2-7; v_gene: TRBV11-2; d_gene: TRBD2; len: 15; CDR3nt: TGTGCCAGCAGCCCAAATTTTGCGGGAGGCTACGAGCAGTACTTC; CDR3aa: CASSPNFAGGYEQYF
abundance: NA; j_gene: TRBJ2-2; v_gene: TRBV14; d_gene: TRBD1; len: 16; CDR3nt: TGTGCCAGCAGCCTAGGACGGACAGGGAACACCGGGGAGCTGTTTTTT; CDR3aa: CASSLGRTGNTGELFF
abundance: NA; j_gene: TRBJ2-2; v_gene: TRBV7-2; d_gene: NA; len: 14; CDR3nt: TGTGCCAGCAGCTTGGACTCTTACACCGGGGAGCTGTTTTTT; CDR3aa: CASSLDSYTGELFF
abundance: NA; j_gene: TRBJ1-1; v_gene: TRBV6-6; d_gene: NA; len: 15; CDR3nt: TGTGCCAGCAGCTCACTACAGGCGTCGAACACTGAAGCTTTCTTT; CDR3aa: CASSSLQASNTEAFF
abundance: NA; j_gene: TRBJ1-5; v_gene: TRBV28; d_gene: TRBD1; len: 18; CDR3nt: TGTGCCAGCAGCCGCCCCGGGACAGGGACTGATAGCAATCAGCCCCAGCATTTT; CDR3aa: CASSRPGTGTDSNQPQHF
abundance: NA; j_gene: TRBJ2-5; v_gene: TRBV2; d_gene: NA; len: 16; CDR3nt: TGTGCCAGCAGTGAAGCGCTTCTGGGGCCATCAGAGACCCAGTACTTC; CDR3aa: CASSEALLGPSETQYF
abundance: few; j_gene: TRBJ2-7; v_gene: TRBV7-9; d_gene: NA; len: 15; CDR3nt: TGTGCCAGCAGCTTAAGTATTAACACCCACTACGAGCAGTACTTC; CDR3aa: CASSLSINTHYEQYF
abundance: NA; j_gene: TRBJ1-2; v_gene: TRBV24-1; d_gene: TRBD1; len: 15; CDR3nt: TGTGCCACCAGTGAGAGGGACAGGCCCGACTATGGCTACACCTTC; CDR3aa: CATSERDRPDYGYTF
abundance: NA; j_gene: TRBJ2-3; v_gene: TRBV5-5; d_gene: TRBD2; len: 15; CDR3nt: TGTGCCAGCAGCTTGAATGCGGGAGAACCAGATACGCAGTATTTT; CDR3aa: CASSLNAGEPDTQYF
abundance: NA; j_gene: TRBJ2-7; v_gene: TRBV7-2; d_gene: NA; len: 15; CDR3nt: TGTGCCAGCAGCTTAGCTCCGGCGGGGCAATACGAGCAGTACTTC; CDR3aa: CASSLAPAGQYEQYF